What follows is one TCR beta chain and its context. Its antigen is not yet known. Base qualities were left out, and no much larger clone turns up one base away. Patients with a history of autoimmune disease or receiving systemic immunosuppression were excluded from the trial. Peripheral blood for TCR sequencing was collected from all dose cohorts at baseline, on cycle 4 day 1, and on cycle 7 day 1. The samples were drawn from a first-in-human, open-label, multicenter phase I dose-escalation trial of ivuxolimab. Adults with locally advanced or metastatic head and neck squamous cell, hepatocellular, melanoma or renal cell carcinoma were enrolled in the trial. Before TCR sequencing, CD4+ T cells and CD8+ T cells were sorted from peripheral blood as separate populations. For sequencing of the TCRbeta CDR3 region, genomic DNA was extracted from the sorted cells. The immunoSEQ Assay was used to sequence the TCRbeta CDR3 regions. This immuneACCESS table, as held by TCRdb, lists in-frame sequences with V and J called but not all clones. Of the missing ones, under half trace to an unresolved V gene in checked studies; the others have no known cause. The sample table records under 110,000 clones; just over 90% of these occur just once. The ten largest clones add up to approximately 0.52% of the sample.

The source of the sample is a study of OX40 agonist ivuxolimab in advanced cancers. At the level of the whole study: Ivuxolimab was an agonistic, fully human IgG2 monoclonal antibody directed against OX40 (CD134), a costimulatory receptor. Intravenous ivuxolimab was administered to patients every 2 weeks at six dose levels: 0.01, 0.1, 0.3, 1.5, 3 and 10 mg/kg. Among the roughly 52 dose-escalation patients, some 20 had hepatocellular carcinoma, approximately 15 melanoma, 9 renal cell carcinoma and 9 head and neck cancer. In the dose-escalation cohort, more than 75% of patients were male, and the mean age was approximately 64 years, with a range of about 23 to 85. Patients were allowed to have had prior anti-PD-1, anti-PD-L1 or anti-CTLA-4 therapy, and 40% of the dose-escalation patients had previously received checkpoint inhibitors. Partial responses occurred in three dose-escalation patients: two with cutaneous melanoma and one with hepatocellular carcinoma. The point of sequencing TCRbeta in the periphery was to test whether ivuxolimab changed TCR sequence diversity and drove clonal T-cell expansion. The paper reports the monotherapy dose-escalation portion (N of about 54 patients) of the phase I ivuxolimab trial.

V has 7 bases trimmed and J has 4 bases trimmed; junction bases matching no gene number 10. CDR1 and CDR2, looked up from the germline V gene, are MDHEN and SYDVKM. From the cysteine through the phenylalanine, the CDR3 covers 15 amino acids. Only the CDR3 DNA is retained, 45 bases long and in frame from the first base. Here is what the overall study found, with its caveats: The antigen specificity of the clonally expanded peripheral T cells was not determined. In the 0.1-3.0 mg/kg groups, partial responders were among the patients with the lowest normalized peripheral clonal expansion, particularly in CD8+ T cells. At doses from 0.1 to 3.0 mg/kg, clonal expansion was seen in both CD4+ and CD8+ blood T cells between baseline and week 6. Low levels of normalized T-cell clonal expansion were also seen in some nonresponding patients. After ivuxolimab, expanded clones were on average more numerous among CD8+ T cells than among CD4+ T cells.

This clonotype was sampled from an adult with an advanced solid tumor such as melanoma, head and neck, liver or kidney cancer. The chain joins TRBV28 to TRBJ1-2; 9 of the junction bases match TRBD1. The sequencing used CD4+ or CD8+ T cells sorted from blood, collected in a trial of the OX40 agonist ivuxolimab. The CDR3 is CASTFHRGQSYGYTF. DNA sequence: TGTGCCAGCACCTTTCACAGGGGGCAAAGCTATGGCTACACCTTC.